These 12 T cell receptor beta chains share one sample of origin, sequenced in a study of beta chain features in type 1 diabetes. Of the isolated RNA, all was reverse transcribed, and so the sequenced material was expressed TCRB transcripts. Measured with immunoSEQ multiplex PCR; TCRdb has only the in-frame clones, and not every one. Of roughly 310,000 clones listed, 11% were seen once; the top ten hold around 0.015%. The material sequenced was naive CD4+ T cells from blood. The receptors derive from a woman under 40 in good health.

The sample holds a few counts of this clone. The chain couples TRBV10-3 to TRBJ2-3, with TRBD2 matching over 12 bases. The CDR3 is 17 amino acids. Germline CDR1 ENHRY, CDR2 SYGVKD. Unmatched junction bases numbered 10, after V lost 8 bases and J lost 1 base. The CDR3 bases are TGTGCCATCCGGGGGCTGGGACTAGCGGGCGGCACAGATACGCAGTATTTT. Its translation: CAIRGLGLAGGTDTQYF.

The chain recombines TRBV18 with TRBJ1-1, with a weak D call TRBD1 (6 bases). The ends were cut back, 4 bases at V and 10 bases at J, with 10 bases in the middle. In germline, CDR1 is KGHSH, CDR2 LQKENI. CDR3 length: 11 amino acids. The DNA of the CDR3 is TGTGCCAGCTCACTAACAGGGTTAGCTTTCTTT. Translated, it gives CASSLTGLAFF.

The chain carries TRBV29-1 and TRBJ2-3; a weak D match, TRBD2 (6 bases). V shed 4 bases and J shed 3 bases, with 11 bases lying between them. The CDR3 consists of 13 residues. Germline loops: CDR1 SQVTM, CDR2 ANQGSEA. DNA of the CDR3: TGCAGCGTTGCGGGGGTTACAACAGATACGCAGTATTTT. Residues: CSVAGVTTDTQYF.

This sequence joins TRBV19 and TRBJ2-4, with TRBD2 matching 9 bases. CDR3 length equals 19 residues. Germline V lookup: CDR1 LNHDA, CDR2 SQIVND (reference sequence). The J segment lost 3 bases and the V segment lost 3 bases, leaving 15 bases of the junction unmatched. This chain's CDR3 is CASSILSGGLASIKNIQYF. For the CDR3, the DNA is TGTGCCAGTAGTATCCTATCTGGCGGACTAGCGAGCATCAAAAACATTCAGTACTTC.

This CDR3 reads CASSFLSSAYEQYF. The CDR3, as DNA: TGTGCCAGCAGCTTTCTGTCTAGCGCTTACGAGCAGTACTTC. The V call is TRBV7-2, the J call TRBJ2-7; TRBD2 might be the D (6 bases). The CDR3 consists of 14 residues. Germline-derived CDR1 and CDR2 are SGHTA and FQGNSA. Between the trimmed V and J ends, which lost 3 bases and 4 bases, there was a span of 13 bases. The variable domain in full, completed from reference TRBV7-2 and TRBJ2-7, reads GAGVSQSPSNKVTEKGKDVELRCDPISGHTALYWYRQSLGQGLEFLIYFQGNSAPDKSGLPSDRFSAERTGGSVSTLTIQRTQQEDSAVYLCASSFLSSAYEQYFGPGTRLTVT.

The chain employs TRBV5-1 and TRBJ2-7, with 9 bases fitting TRBD1. Germline V gene sequence: CDR1 SGHRS, CDR2 YFSETQ. The CDR3 has 15 residues. After removal of 0 bases from V and 2 bases from J, the junction contained 3 bases not matched to a gene. Written as DNA, the CDR3 is TGCGCCAGCAGCTTGGGGACAGGGGACACCTACGAGCAGTACTTC. It specifies CASSLGTGDTYEQYF.

J is TRBJ2-1 and V is TRBV30, with unresolved D. The CDR3 runs to 14 residues. CDR1 is GTSNPN and CDR2 is SVGIG in the germline V gene (reference sequence). V gave up 1 base and J gave up 9 bases, with 16 bases separating them. The DNA for the CDR3 is TGTGCCTGGAGTGAAAACTTGAGACGAGGTGAGCAGTTCTTC. It is translated as CAWSENLRRGEQFF. Supplemented by reference TRBV30 and TRBJ2-1, the full variable domain reads SQTIHQWPATLVQPVGSPLSLECTVEGTSNPNLYWYRQAAGRGLQLLFYSVGIGQISSEVPQNLSASRPQDRQFILSSKKLLLSDSGFYLCAWSENLRRGEQFFGPGTRLTVL.

This clone has more than one count but fewer than ten. The rearrangement joins TRBV18 to TRBJ2-7, with D perhaps TRBD1 (6 bases). The CDR3 is 14 amino acids. V was cut by 0 bases and J by 5 bases, with 11 bases left in between. CDR1 and CDR2 from the germline V gene are KGHSH and LQKENI. CDR3 protein: CASSPPAGVDEQYF. The CDR3 region has the DNA TGTGCCAGCTCACCACCGGCAGGGGTGGACGAGCAGTACTTC.

The CDR3 nucleotides read TGTGCCAGCAGCCCGATGGACATAAACACCGGGGAGCTGTTTTTT. Protein: CASSPMDINTGELFF. V gene TRBV7-3 combines with J gene TRBJ2-2, with a possible D match to TRBD1 (5 bases). Germline lookup yields CDR1 SGHTA and CDR2 FQGTGA. The CDR3 is 15 residues long. V was trimmed by 5 bases and J by 2 bases, leaving 12 bases between them.

This chain links TRBV25-1 with TRBJ1-2; D is uncertain. Germline loops: CDR1 MGHDK, CDR2 SYGVNS. With 3 bases removed from V and 6 bases from J, the gap between germline ends came to 20 bases. The CDR3 consists of 16 residues. The CDR3 reads CASSDVFGVPRHGYTF. In DNA, the CDR3 is TGTGCCAGCAGTGACGTTTTCGGGGTCCCCAGACATGGCTACACCTTC.

This clone has a handful of counts. This chain uses TRBV28 with TRBJ2-5, with D perhaps matching TRBD2 (5 bases). The CDR3 loop spans 14 amino acids. V was shortened by 5 bases and J by 3 bases, with 13 bases between the two germline ends. Germline V gene data show CDR1 as MDHEN and CDR2 as SYDVKM. The CDR3 region is CASSGSGGEETQYF. As DNA, the CDR3 is TGTGCCAGCAGTGGGAGTGGCGGAGAAGAGACCCAGTACTTC.

The chain carries TRBV4-3 and TRBJ2-1; D may be TRBD2 (6 bases). The CDR3 has 15 amino acids. Germline V gene sequence: CDR1 LGHNA, CDR2 YSLEER. Trimming shortened V by 4 bases and J by 2 bases, and 12 bases separated the two germline ends. In DNA form, the CDR3 reads TGCGCCAGCAGCCCATTACCGGGGGCCTACAATGAGCAGTTCTTC. Residues: CASSPLPGAYNEQFF.